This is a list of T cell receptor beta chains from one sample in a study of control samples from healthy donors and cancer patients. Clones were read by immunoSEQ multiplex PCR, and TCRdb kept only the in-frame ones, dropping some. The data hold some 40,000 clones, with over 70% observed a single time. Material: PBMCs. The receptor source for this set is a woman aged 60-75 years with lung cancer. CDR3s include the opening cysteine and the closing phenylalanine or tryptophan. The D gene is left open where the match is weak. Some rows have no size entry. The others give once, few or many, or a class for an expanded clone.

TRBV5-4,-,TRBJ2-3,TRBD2,TGTGCCAGCAGCCTACCGCTAGCGGGAGCTGATACGCAGTATTTT,CASSLPLAGADTQYF
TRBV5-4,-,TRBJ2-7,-,TGTGCCGGGAGCGGGCCTAGCTCCTACGAGCAGTACTTC,CAGSGPSSYEQYF
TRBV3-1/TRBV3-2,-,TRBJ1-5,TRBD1,TGTGCCAGCAGTCAAGACAGGGACTTTCAGCCCCAGCATTTT,CASSQDRDFQPQHF
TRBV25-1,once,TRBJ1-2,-,TGTGCCAGCAGTGTCGGGCAGGTGGATGGCTACACCTTC,CASSVGQVDGYTF
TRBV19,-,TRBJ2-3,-,TGTGCCAGTAGCGACCCTTCTAGCACAGATACGCAGTATTTT,CASSDPSSTDTQYF
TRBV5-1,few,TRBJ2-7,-,TGCGCCAGCAGCTTGGCTAGACAGGGTAGGAGGGGATCCTACGAGCAGTACTTC,CASSLARQGRRGSYEQYF
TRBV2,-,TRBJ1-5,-,TGTGCCAGCAGGTTTTCTCAGGGAGGTCAGCCCCAGCATTTT,CASRFSQGGQPQHF
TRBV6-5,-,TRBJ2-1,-,TGTGCCAGCAGCTACAATCCGGGATTAAACAATGAGCAGTTCTTC,CASSYNPGLNNEQFF
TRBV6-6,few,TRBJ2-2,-,TGTGCCAGCGTCTCGTCAGGGGCGAACACCGGGGAGCTGTTTTTT,CASVSSGANTGELFF
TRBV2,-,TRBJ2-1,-,TGTGCCAGCAGTGAGAGTGACAATGAGCAGTTCTTC,CASSESDNEQFF
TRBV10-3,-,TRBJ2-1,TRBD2,TGTGCCATAAGCGGGGGGATGGTTTATGAGCAGTTCTTC,CAISGGMVYEQFF
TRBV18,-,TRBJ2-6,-,TGTGCCAGCTCACCTTTCGTCCCTACTGGGGCCAACGTCCTGACTTTC,CASSPFVPTGANVLTF
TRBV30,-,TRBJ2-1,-,TGTGCCTGGAGTGTACCGGAAATCCCCAATGAGCAGTTCTTC,CAWSVPEIPNEQFF
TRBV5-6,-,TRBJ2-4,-,TGTGCCAGCAGCTTGGGGGGGTCCATTCAGTACTTC,CASSLGGSIQYF
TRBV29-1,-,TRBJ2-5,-,TGCAGCGTTGAAGTCCTGAGGGGGGAGACCCAGTACTTC,CSVEVLRGETQYF
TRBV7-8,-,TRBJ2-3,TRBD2,TGTGCCAGCAGTTCTAGCGGAGTAATAAACACAGATACGCAGTATTTT,CASSSSGVINTDTQYF
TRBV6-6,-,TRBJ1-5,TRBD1,TGTGCCAGCAGTTATCGGGACAGAAGACATCAGCCCCAGCATTTT,CASSYRDRRHQPQHF
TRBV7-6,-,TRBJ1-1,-,TGTGCCAGCAGCGCCAGGGGACGGTATGAAGCTTTCTTT,CASSARGRYEAFF
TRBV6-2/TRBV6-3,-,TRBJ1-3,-,TGTGCCAGCACCCCGTTCATCTCTGGAAACACCATATATTTT,CASTPFISGNTIYF
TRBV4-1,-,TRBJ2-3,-,TGCGCCAGCCGCAAAGATGCGGCAGATACGCAGTATTTT,CASRKDAADTQYF
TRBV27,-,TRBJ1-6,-,TGTGCCAGCAGTGATGCCCTCTTGCGACAGGCAGGTGATTCACCCCTCCACTTT,CASSDALLRQAGDSPLHF
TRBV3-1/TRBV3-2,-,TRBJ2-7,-,TGTGCCAGCAGCCAAGCAAGGAGCTCCTACGAGCAGTACTTC,CASSQARSSYEQYF
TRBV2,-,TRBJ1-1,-,TGTGCCAGCAGTGGGGAAGCAGGTCCGGGGGTGAACACTGAAGCTTTCTTT,CASSGEAGPGVNTEAFF
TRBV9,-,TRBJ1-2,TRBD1,TGTGCCAGCAGCGTAGACCCACAGGGGCGAGGCTACACCTTC,CASSVDPQGRGYTF
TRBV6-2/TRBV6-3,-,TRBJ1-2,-,TGTGCCAGCAGTTATGGGCCGGGGGGCGGCTCTGGCTACACCTTC,CASSYGPGGGSGYTF
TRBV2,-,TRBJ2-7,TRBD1,TGTGCCAGCAGCGCCGACAGGGGGCGCGTCTACGAGCAGTACTTC,CASSADRGRVYEQYF
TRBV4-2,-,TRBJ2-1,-,TGTGCCAGCAGCCAAGCCGGTATGGGGCTGGGGGAGCAGTTCTTC,CASSQAGMGLGEQFF
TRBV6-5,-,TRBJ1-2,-,TGTGCCAGCAGTTCCACAGAGCCCGTCTATGGCTACACCTTC,CASSSTEPVYGYTF
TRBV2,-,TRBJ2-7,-,TGTGCCAGCATTCAGGACGCCCACTACGAGCAGTACTTC,CASIQDAHYEQYF
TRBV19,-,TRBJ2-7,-,TGTGCCAGTAGTATTGGACTCTCGGGGGAGCAGTACTTC,CASSIGLSGEQYF
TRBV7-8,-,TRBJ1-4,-,TGTGCCAGCAGCCAGGGTACCGAAAAACTGTTTTTT,CASSQGTEKLFF
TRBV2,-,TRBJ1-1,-,TGTGCCAGCAGTGAAAGGTGGAACACTGAAGCTTTCTTT,CASSERWNTEAFF
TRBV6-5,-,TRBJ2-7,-,TGTGCCAGCAGTCCCCGACTGGAGAGCTCCTACGAGCAGTACTTC,CASSPRLESSYEQYF
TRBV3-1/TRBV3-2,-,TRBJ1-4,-,TGTGCCAGCAGCCCTCTTGAAGGGGGAGGCGAAAAACTGTTTTTT,CASSPLEGGGEKLFF
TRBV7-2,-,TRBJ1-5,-,TGTGCCAGCAGCTTAAACAATCAGCCCCAGCATTTT,CASSLNNQPQHF
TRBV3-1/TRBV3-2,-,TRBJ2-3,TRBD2,TGTGCCAGCAGCCACGGGGGGGTCACAGATACGCAGTATTTT,CASSHGGVTDTQYF
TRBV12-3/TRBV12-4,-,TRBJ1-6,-,TGTGCCAGCAGCCACAGGAGTTCACCCCTCCACTTT,CASSHRSSPLHF
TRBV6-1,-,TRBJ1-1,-,TGTGCCAGCAGCGAAGTCCAGGGGCGGGCTGAAGCTTTCTTT,CASSEVQGRAEAFF
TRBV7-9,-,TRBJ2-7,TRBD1,TGTGCCAGCAGCCCGAGACAGGGGACGTCCTACGAGCAGTACTTC,CASSPRQGTSYEQYF
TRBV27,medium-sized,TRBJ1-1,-,TGTGCCAGCAGTTCAGCGAGGGATATTAAAGCTTTCTTT,CASSSARDIKAFF